The T cell receptor (beta chain) under discussion was sequenced for a study of ipilimumab plus nivolumab after autologous stem cell transplantation (dated by TCRdb to about 2021). Study-level background: Trial patients received a median of about five ipilimumab doses and eight or nine nivolumab doses. The myeloma cohort included high-risk transplant-naive patients and patients relapsing within 3 years of a first autologous transplant. Patients undergoing autologous transplant for high-risk diffuse large B cell lymphoma, mature T cell lymphoma, or multiple myeloma were enrolled in the trial. Around 40 patients made up the trial's intent-to-treat population. Paper-wide results and their limitations: Combined checkpoint inhibition appeared tolerable as post-transplant consolidation, according to the authors' conclusion. According to the authors, a biologic rationale for studying the approach further came from T cell receptor repertoire, regulatory T cell phenotype and gut microbiota profiles.

Taken from cysteine to phenylalanine, the CDR3 has 13 residues. Only the CDR3 DNA is retained, 39 bases long and in frame from the first base. Cut back by 1 base and 4 bases, the V and J ends lie 2 bases apart. CDR1 and CDR2 are drawn from the germline V gene: SGHVS, FQNEAQ. Starting 14 to 28 days after the autologous transplant, patients began checkpoint therapy, which included ipilimumab at 1 mg/kg intravenously on day 1 of selected weeks. Patients received nivolumab at 3 mg/kg intravenously on day 1 of weeks 1, 4, 7, 10, and every two weeks through week 26. This was a Phase Ib clinical trial that tested ipilimumab plus nivolumab, given as combined checkpoint inhibition, for consolidation following autologous stem cell transplantation. The library was produced with the immunoSEQ multiplex PCR assay. TCRdb re-hosts the immuneACCESS table, in-frame sequences only. Its copies lack some clones; in the studies checked, an unresolved V gene accounts for under half of them, and the cause for the rest is not known. A total of some 45,000 clones appear in this sample, roughly 84% of them only once. Jointly, the top ten make up approximately 0.88% of the sample.

Points on this clone: Its cognate antigen has yet to be identified. The input lacks base qualities; no much larger clone sits a single base away.

The specimen was PBMCs, collected in a trial of ipilimumab plus nivolumab as post-transplant consolidation. The clonotype was recovered from a male donor with multiple myeloma. The chain is encoded by TRBV7-8 joined to TRBJ1-6; there is no confident call for the D gene. The DNA sequence reads TGTGCCAGCAGCTTAGGATATAATTCACCCCTCCACTTT. It specifies CASSLGYNSPLHF.